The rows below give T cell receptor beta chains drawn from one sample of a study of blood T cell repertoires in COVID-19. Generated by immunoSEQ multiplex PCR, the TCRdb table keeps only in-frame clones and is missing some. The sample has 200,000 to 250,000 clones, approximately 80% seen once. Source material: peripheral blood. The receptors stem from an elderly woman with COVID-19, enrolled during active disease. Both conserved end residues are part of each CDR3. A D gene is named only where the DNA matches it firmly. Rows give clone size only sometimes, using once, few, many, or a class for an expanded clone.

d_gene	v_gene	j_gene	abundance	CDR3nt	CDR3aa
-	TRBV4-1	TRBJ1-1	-	TGCGCCAGCAGCCAAGAAGGAGTTGGAGGCGGTTGGGACACTGAAGCTTTCTTT	CASSQEGVGGGWDTEAFF
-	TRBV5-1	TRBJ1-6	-	TGCGCCAGCAGCAAGGACAGCCGCTCCTATAATTCACCCCTCCACTTT	CASSKDSRSYNSPLHF
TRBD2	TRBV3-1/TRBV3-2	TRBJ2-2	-	TGTGCCAGCACCTGGAGGACTAGCGTATACACCGGGGAGCTGTTTTTT	CASTWRTSVYTGELFF
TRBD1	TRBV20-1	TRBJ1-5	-	TGCAGTGCTCGTGATTTAAGGGGGCGCGGGCCCCAGCATTTT	CSARDLRGRGPQHF
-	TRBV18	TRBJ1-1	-	TGTGCCAGCTCACACCGTCGGGAAAGGGTGAACACTGAAGCTTTCTTT	CASSHRRERVNTEAFF
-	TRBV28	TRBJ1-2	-	TGTGCCAGCAGGCGGGGAGGGGGATACTATGGCTACACCTTC	CASRRGGGYYGYTF
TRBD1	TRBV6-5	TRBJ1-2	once	TGTGCCAGCAGGACAGGGGTAATCTATGGCTACACCTTC	CASRTGVIYGYTF
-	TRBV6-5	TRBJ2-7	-	TGTGCCATCCGGGAGTTCGGGTACGAGCAGTACTTC	CAIREFGYEQYF
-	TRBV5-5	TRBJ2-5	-	TGTGCCAGCAGCACCCCGGGGCAAGAGACCCAGTACTTC	CASSTPGQETQYF
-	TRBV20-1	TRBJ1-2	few	TGCAGTGCTAGTTCCGGGCCGGGAGGCTACACCTTC	CSASSGPGGYTF
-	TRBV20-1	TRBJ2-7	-	TGCAGTGCTAGATGGGAGTACGAGCAGTACTTC	CSARWEYEQYF
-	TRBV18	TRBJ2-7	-	TGTGCCAGCTCACCGAAGCAGCGTACCTACGAGCAGTACTTC	CASSPKQRTYEQYF
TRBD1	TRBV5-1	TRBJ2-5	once	TGCGCCAGCAGCGGAACAGGGGGCCAAGAGACCCAGTACTTC	CASSGTGGQETQYF
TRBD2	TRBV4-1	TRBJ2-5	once	TGCGCCAGCAGCCGGGGTAGCGGGGGATCTGAGACCCAGTACTTC	CASSRGSGGSETQYF
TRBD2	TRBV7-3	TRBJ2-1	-	TGTGCCAGCAGCTTAAGCGGGAGTCTCTACAATGAGCAGTTCTTC	CASSLSGSLYNEQFF
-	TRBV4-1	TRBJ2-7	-	TGCGCCAGCAGCCGACTGGATGGGGGCACGGACGAGCAGTACTTC	CASSRLDGGTDEQYF
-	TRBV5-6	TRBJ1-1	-	TGTGCCAGCAGCTTGGACAGGGCCGCTGAAGCTTTCTTT	CASSLDRAAEAFF
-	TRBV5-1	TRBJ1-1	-	TGCGCCAGCAGCTTAATCAGGGGCACTGAAGCTTTCTTT	CASSLIRGTEAFF
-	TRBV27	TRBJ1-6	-	TGTGCCAGCAGTTTAGTCGTCCGGGGGAGCTCCTATAATTCACCCCTCCACTTT	CASSLVVRGSSYNSPLHF
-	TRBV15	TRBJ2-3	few	TGTGCCACCAGGCTGGAGAGCACAGATACGCAGTATTTT	CATRLESTDTQYF
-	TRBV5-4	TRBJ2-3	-	TGTGCCAGCAGCTTGGCCGGTCCAGATACGCAGTATTTT	CASSLAGPDTQYF
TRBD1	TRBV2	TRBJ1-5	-	TGTGCCAGCAGCATGGACAGGGGATCCGATCAGCCCCAGCATTTT	CASSMDRGSDQPQHF
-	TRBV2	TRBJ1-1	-	TGTGCCAGCAGTGAAGTAGTGACAGGTGCCATGAACACTGAAGCTTTCTTT	CASSEVVTGAMNTEAFF
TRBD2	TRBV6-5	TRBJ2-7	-	TGTGCCAGCCGATTGACTAGCGGGGGGTCCTACGAGCAGTACTTC	CASRLTSGGSYEQYF
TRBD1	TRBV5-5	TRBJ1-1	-	TGTGCCAGCAGCTTCCGGGACAGGGGGAACACTGAAGCTTTCTTT	CASSFRDRGNTEAFF
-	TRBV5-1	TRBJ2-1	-	TGCGCCAGCAACCCAGGAACAGGCTCCTACAATGAGCAGTTCTTC	CASNPGTGSYNEQFF
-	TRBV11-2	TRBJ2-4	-	TGTGCCAGCAGCCCCGGACAGCCAAGGCACATTCAGTACTTC	CASSPGQPRHIQYF
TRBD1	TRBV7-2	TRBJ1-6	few	TGTGCCAGCAGCTTGCCGCCAGGGGACAGGAAGAATTCACCCCTCCACTTT	CASSLPPGDRKNSPLHF